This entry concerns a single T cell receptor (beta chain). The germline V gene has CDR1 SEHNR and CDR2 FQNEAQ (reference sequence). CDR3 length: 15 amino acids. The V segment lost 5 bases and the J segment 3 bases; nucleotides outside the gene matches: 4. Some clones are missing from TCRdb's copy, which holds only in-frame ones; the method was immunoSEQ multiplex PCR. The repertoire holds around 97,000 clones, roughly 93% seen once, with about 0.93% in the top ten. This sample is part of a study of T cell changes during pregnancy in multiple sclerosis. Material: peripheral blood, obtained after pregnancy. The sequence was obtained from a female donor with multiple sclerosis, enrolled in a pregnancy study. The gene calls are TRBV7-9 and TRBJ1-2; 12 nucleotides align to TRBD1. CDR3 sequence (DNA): TGTGCCAGCAGCCCGGGACAGGGGGCTGACTATGGCTACACCTTC. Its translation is CASSPGQGADYGYTF.